This is a list of T cell receptor beta chains from one sample in a study of blood T cell repertoires in COVID-19. Produced via immunoSEQ multiplex PCR; TCRdb's table is partial and in-frame only. The sample has 150,000 to 200,000 clones; 90% are singletons. What was sequenced was peripheral blood. The receptors were gathered from a man aged 55-75 years with active or convalescent COVID-19. The CDR3 runs from the conserved cysteine through the conserved F or W. The order of the fields is J gene, V gene, CDR3 protein.

j_gene: TRBJ1-2; v_gene: TRBV2; CDR3aa: CASSDQGFNYGYTF
j_gene: TRBJ2-3; v_gene: TRBV5-1; CDR3aa: CASSLGGGSSTDTQYF
j_gene: TRBJ1-2; v_gene: TRBV5-1; CDR3aa: CASSLDGQTNYGYTF
j_gene: TRBJ2-1; v_gene: TRBV7-7; CDR3aa: CASSSGTSGYNEQFF
j_gene: TRBJ2-1; v_gene: TRBV6-1; CDR3aa: CASSEDGLNEQFF
j_gene: TRBJ2-3; v_gene: TRBV27; CDR3aa: CASSFLAAQLSRDTQYF
j_gene: TRBJ1-3; v_gene: TRBV6-5; CDR3aa: CASRPLDSSGNTIYF
j_gene: TRBJ1-1; v_gene: TRBV18; CDR3aa: CASSIDRATEAFF
j_gene: TRBJ2-5; v_gene: TRBV3-1/TRBV3-2; CDR3aa: CASSQEGLAGVGETQYF
j_gene: TRBJ2-7; v_gene: TRBV12-2; CDR3aa: CASRLAEVWTGHEQYF
j_gene: TRBJ1-1; v_gene: TRBV5-1; CDR3aa: CASSPNRQGPEAFF
j_gene: TRBJ2-2; v_gene: TRBV27; CDR3aa: CASSLGGPYTGELFF
j_gene: TRBJ1-6; v_gene: TRBV3-1/TRBV3-2; CDR3aa: CASSQDGGSPLHF
j_gene: TRBJ1-5; v_gene: TRBV19; CDR3aa: CASSITGGDDQPQHF
j_gene: TRBJ1-6; v_gene: TRBV18; CDR3aa: CASSAGTGNSPLHF
j_gene: TRBJ1-2; v_gene: TRBV18; CDR3aa: CASSQNQVQGTYGYTF
j_gene: TRBJ2-7; v_gene: TRBV3-1/TRBV3-2; CDR3aa: CASSQDQLAGASSYEQYF
j_gene: TRBJ2-7; v_gene: TRBV7-9; CDR3aa: CASSFRDRGRHEQYF
j_gene: TRBJ1-5; v_gene: TRBV11-2; CDR3aa: CASSRMTGDGRSNQPQHF
j_gene: TRBJ2-5; v_gene: TRBV5-1; CDR3aa: CASSISGGGGQETQYF
j_gene: TRBJ2-3; v_gene: TRBV18; CDR3aa: CASSPLTADTQYF
j_gene: TRBJ2-1; v_gene: TRBV10-3; CDR3aa: CAISDWGGTYNEQFF
j_gene: TRBJ2-2; v_gene: TRBV4-2; CDR3aa: CASSQALAPNTGELFF
j_gene: TRBJ1-2; v_gene: TRBV18; CDR3aa: CASSNRFYGYTF
j_gene: TRBJ1-5; v_gene: TRBV3-1/TRBV3-2; CDR3aa: CASSQEAGTGSSQPQHF
j_gene: TRBJ1-4; v_gene: TRBV5-1; CDR3aa: CASSLGDFREKLFF
j_gene: TRBJ2-5; v_gene: TRBV2; CDR3aa: CASSDGQPGETQYF
j_gene: TRBJ1-2; v_gene: TRBV19; CDR3aa: CASSNIAAISYGYTF
j_gene: TRBJ2-3; v_gene: TRBV4-1; CDR3aa: CASSQDNPLWNPNTDTQYF
j_gene: TRBJ1-2; v_gene: TRBV6-5; CDR3aa: CASSYDQRTGSYGYTF
j_gene: TRBJ2-1; v_gene: TRBV19; CDR3aa: CASSTVLYTLDEQFF
j_gene: TRBJ1-2; v_gene: TRBV13; CDR3aa: CASSLGPDRGYGYTF
j_gene: TRBJ1-5; v_gene: TRBV4-2; CDR3aa: CASSQTGRYFDQPQHF
j_gene: TRBJ2-7; v_gene: TRBV7-2; CDR3aa: CASSLEGSGRAYEQYF
j_gene: TRBJ1-3; v_gene: TRBV5-8; CDR3aa: CASSLVPGAGNTIYF
j_gene: TRBJ1-6; v_gene: TRBV6-1; CDR3aa: CASSEDYGSLHF
j_gene: TRBJ2-5; v_gene: TRBV5-8; CDR3aa: CASSVRLETQYF
j_gene: TRBJ2-7; v_gene: TRBV29-1; CDR3aa: CSVEGDKSSYEQYF
j_gene: TRBJ1-2; v_gene: TRBV15; CDR3aa: CATSRGGLGGDYGYTF
j_gene: TRBJ2-7; v_gene: TRBV10-2; CDR3aa: CASSEPSGGTYEQYF
j_gene: TRBJ1-1; v_gene: TRBV10-3; CDR3aa: CALSTGNTEAFF
j_gene: TRBJ1-1; v_gene: TRBV28; CDR3aa: CASTFGGADPEAFF
j_gene: TRBJ1-1; v_gene: TRBV3-1/TRBV3-2; CDR3aa: CASSQYSSRSTEAFF
j_gene: TRBJ1-2; v_gene: TRBV18; CDR3aa: CASSLGRGDYGYTF
j_gene: TRBJ2-7; v_gene: TRBV9; CDR3aa: CASSPDYYEQYF
j_gene: TRBJ2-3; v_gene: TRBV5-1; CDR3aa: CASSLTVPDTQYF
j_gene: TRBJ1-3; v_gene: TRBV7-6; CDR3aa: CASSPSAGGPGNTIYF
j_gene: TRBJ2-5; v_gene: TRBV9; CDR3aa: CASSVGGGTRETQYF
j_gene: TRBJ2-1; v_gene: TRBV7-8; CDR3aa: CASSLAVAGITDEQFF
j_gene: TRBJ1-5; v_gene: TRBV7-8; CDR3aa: CASSFSAGRNGNQPQHF